The clone carrying this T cell receptor (beta chain) was detected only a few times. Antigen: not known. Germline V gene sequence: CDR1 SGHRS, CDR2 YFSETQ. The CDR3 has 12 amino acids. With 4 bases clipped from V and 15 bases from J, the junction kept 5 bases outside the gene matches. These data belong to a study of T cell responses to AZD1222 COVID-19 vaccine. Points from the study as a whole: There were vaccine-associated CD4 TCRs across spike, dominant at 160-218 and 743-854. Baseline antibody screening turned up just six seropositive AZD1222 recipients.

Measured with immunoSEQ multiplex PCR; TCRdb has only the in-frame clones, and not every one. This sample has over 150,000 clones, with around 85% found just once. Material: peripheral blood, obtained on day 0 of MenACWY control vaccination. This chain connects TRBV5-1 to TRBJ2-1; 12 positions agree with TRBD2. The clonotype originates from an adult in good health. For the CDR3, the DNA is TGCGCCAGCAGCCCGACTAGCGGGGGCGGGTTCTTC. Encoded protein: CASSPTSGGGFF.